The rows below give T cell receptor beta chains drawn from one sample of a study of T cell responses to AZD1222 COVID-19 vaccine. The assay was immunoSEQ multiplex PCR, and TCRdb's table has in-frame clones only and misses some. Of around 200,000 clones listed, just over 90% are singletons. The sequencing here drew on peripheral blood, taken on day 0 of AZD1222 vaccination. These receptors were obtained from an adult in good health. Each CDR3 is given with its conserved first and last residue. The D gene is left open where the match is weak.

J,D,V,DNA,CDR3
TRBJ1-5,.,TRBV6-5,TGTGCCAGCAGTAAACAGGGATACCAGCCCCAGCATTTT,CASSKQGYQPQHF
TRBJ2-7,.,TRBV7-9,TGTGCCAGCAGCTTCCGGAGGGGCGAGCAGTACTTC,CASSFRRGEQYF
TRBJ1-1,TRBD1,TRBV5-4,TGTGCCAGCAGCCGAATGACAGGGGGCTTAGTGAACACTGAAGCTTTCTTT,CASSRMTGGLVNTEAFF
TRBJ2-7,.,TRBV27,TGTGCCAGCAGTTACAGGGACCTAGGGGAGCAGTACTTC,CASSYRDLGEQYF
TRBJ1-1,.,TRBV19,TGTGCCAGTAGTAGTACCCCCGCTGAAGCTTTCTTT,CASSSTPAEAFF
TRBJ1-2,.,TRBV29-1,TGCAGCGTTTACACACCGCAGGCGGCTGGCTACACCTTC,CSVYTPQAAGYTF
TRBJ1-1,.,TRBV3-1/TRBV3-2,TGTGCCAGCAGCCAAGATGTCTGGGAGGGGGTGAACACTGAAGCTTTCTTT,CASSQDVWEGVNTEAFF
TRBJ1-1,.,TRBV3-1/TRBV3-2,TGTGCCAGCAGCCCACGACAGGCCGGGAAGAACACTGAAGCTTTCTTT,CASSPRQAGKNTEAFF
TRBJ2-7,.,TRBV6-5,TGTGCCAGCAGTTATGCGGCGGACTACGAGCAGTACTTC,CASSYAADYEQYF
TRBJ1-2,.,TRBV6-5,TGTGCCAGCAGTTACGACCTGACGGGGACCGGCGGCTACACCTTC,CASSYDLTGTGGYTF
TRBJ1-2,.,TRBV6-5,TGTGCCAGCAGTCCATCGACAGAAGCTAACTATGGCTACACCTTC,CASSPSTEANYGYTF
TRBJ1-2,TRBD1,TRBV9,TGTGCCAGCAGCGTAGGCGGACAGGGGGCATATGGCTACACCTTC,CASSVGGQGAYGYTF
TRBJ1-1,.,TRBV19,TGTGCCAGTAGTATAGAGGGGATTGGCACTGAAGCTTTCTTT,CASSIEGIGTEAFF